The 7 T cell receptor beta chains presented below share a single source sample, sequenced in a study of T cells after yellow fever vaccination. TCRdb used MiXCR to reprocess the 5' RACE reads, holding one entry per CDR3 protein. The profile shows 450,000 to 650,000 distinct CDR3 sequences, 20% to 25% of them singletons. Sequenced here: PBMCs, sampled 21 days after the first yellow fever vaccination. The receptors were sampled from a man aged 18 to 30 who received the YFV17D yellow fever vaccine.

This clonotype was recorded a few times. The chain recombines TRBV13 with TRBJ1-6, with 7 nucleotides matching TRBD1. The CDR3 sequence is 15 residues long. V dropped 3 bases and J dropped 8; count of bases not matched to a gene: 7. Germline-derived CDR1 and CDR2 are PRHDT and FYEKMQ (reference sequence). The chain's CDR3 is CASSLRGRGDSPLHF. The CDR3 DNA reads TGTGCCAGCAGCTTGCGGGGCAGGGGGGATTCACCCCTCCACTTT.

This chain uses TRBV20-1 with TRBJ2-1, with unresolved D. The CDR3 runs 13 residues. Trimming stripped 6 bases from V and 8 bases from J, with 17 bases between. CDR1 and CDR2 (germline): DFQATT, SNEGSKA (reference sequence). In DNA, the CDR3 is TGCAGTGCCTTACAGATTCGTTTCTATGAGCAGTTCTTC. Translation: CSALQIRFYEQFF.

The chain links TRBV12-3 or TRBV12-4 to TRBJ2-2, with D perhaps TRBD2 (7 bases). The CDR3 has 16 amino acids. The ends were cut back, 8 bases at V and 5 bases at J, with 21 bases in the middle. The CDR3 is CASSPGGSGRTGELFF. The CDR3 DNA is TGTGCCAGCTCCCCGGGGGGCTCAGGGAGGACCGGGGAGCTGTTTTTT.

This clonotype has a handful of counts. The chain has TRBV29-1 and TRBJ2-5; D possibly uses TRBD1 or TRBD2 (5 bases each). Germline V gives CDR1 SQVTM, CDR2 ANQGSEA. This CDR3 contains 13 residues. V was trimmed by 4 bases and J by 5 bases, leaving 14 bases between them. The CDR3: CSVGVGPGETQYF. CDR3 bases: TGCAGCGTTGGTGTGGGGCCGGGGGAGACCCAGTACTTC. Filled out from reference TRBV29-1 and TRBJ2-5, the complete variable domain reads SAVISQKPSRDICQRGTSLTIQCQVDSQVTMMFWYRQQPGQSLTLIATANQGSEATYESGFVIDKFPISRPNLTFSTLTVSNMSPEDSSIYLCSVGVGPGETQYFGPGTRLLVL.

This chain joins TRBV4-3 and TRBJ2-1; TRBD2 matches at 10 bases. Germline CDR1 and CDR2: LGHNA and YSLEER. J was trimmed by 8 bases and V by 4 bases; bases with no gene match: 11. The CDR3 consists of 16 residues. CDR3 sequence: CASSPTPSGGVDEQFF. CDR3 nucleotide sequence: TGCGCCAGCAGCCCTACCCCCAGCGGGGGGGTTGATGAGCAGTTCTTC.

The table lists this clonotype with a few counts. V usage is TRBV5-1 and J usage is TRBJ1-1; D unclear. The V gene lost 6 bases and the J gene lost 3 bases, with 12 bases spanning the gap. CDR3 length equals 13 residues. From germline, CDR1 is SGHRS and CDR2 YFSETQ. CDR3 sequence reads: CASTRSQDTEAFF. The CDR3 DNA sequence: TGCGCCAGCACCAGGTCGCAGGACACTGAAGCTTTCTTT. The entire variable domain, with the rest obtained from reference TRBV5-1 and TRBJ1-1, is as follows: KAGVTQTPRYLIKTRGQQVTLSCSPISGHRSVSWYQQTPGQGLQFLFEYFSETQRNKGNFPGRFSGRQFSNSRSEMNVSTLELGDSALYLCASTRSQDTEAFFGQGTRLTVV.

In its sample, this clonotype was seen a few times. The CDR3 here is CSVVRSLSGNTIYF. The CDR3 DNA follows: TGCAGCGTTGTCCGGAGCCTCTCTGGAAACACCATATATTTT. This chain links TRBV29-1 with TRBJ1-3; D call uncertain. In germline, CDR1 is SQVTM, CDR2 ANQGSEA. The length of the CDR3 is 14 residues. Trimming left V 4 bases short and J 0 bases short, with 10 bases between.